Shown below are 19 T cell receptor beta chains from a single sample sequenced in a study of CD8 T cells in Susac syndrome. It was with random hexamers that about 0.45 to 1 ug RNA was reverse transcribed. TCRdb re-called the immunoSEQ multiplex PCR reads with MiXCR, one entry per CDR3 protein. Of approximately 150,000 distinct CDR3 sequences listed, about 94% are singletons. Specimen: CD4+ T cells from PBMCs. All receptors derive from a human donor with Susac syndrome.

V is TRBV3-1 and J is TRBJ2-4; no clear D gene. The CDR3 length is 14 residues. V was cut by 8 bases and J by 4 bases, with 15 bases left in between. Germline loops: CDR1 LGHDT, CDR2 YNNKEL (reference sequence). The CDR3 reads CASARSLGKNIQYF. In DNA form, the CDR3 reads TGTGCCAGCGCCCGGAGCTTAGGGAAAAACATTCAGTACTTC.

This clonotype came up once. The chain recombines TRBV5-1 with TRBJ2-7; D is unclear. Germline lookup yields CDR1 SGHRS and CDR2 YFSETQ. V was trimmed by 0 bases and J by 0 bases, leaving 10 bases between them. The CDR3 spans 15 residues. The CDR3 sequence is CASSLEGRTSYEQYF. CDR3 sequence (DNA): TGCGCCAGCAGCTTGGAAGGCAGGACCTCCTACGAGCAGTACTTC.

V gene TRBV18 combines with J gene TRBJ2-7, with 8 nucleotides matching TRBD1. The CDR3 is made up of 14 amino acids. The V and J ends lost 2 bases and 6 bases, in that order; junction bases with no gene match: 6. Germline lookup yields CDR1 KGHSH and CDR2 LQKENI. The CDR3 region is CASSPSGQGREQYF. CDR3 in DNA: TGTGCCAGCTCACCATCCGGACAGGGTCGCGAGCAGTACTTC.

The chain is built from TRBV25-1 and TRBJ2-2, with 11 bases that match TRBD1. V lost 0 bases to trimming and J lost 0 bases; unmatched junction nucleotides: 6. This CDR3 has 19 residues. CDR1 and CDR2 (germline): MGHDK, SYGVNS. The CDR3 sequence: CASSEYPGQGAANTGELFF. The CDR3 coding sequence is TGTGCCAGCAGTGAATACCCCGGACAGGGGGCCGCGAACACCGGGGAGCTGTTTTTT.

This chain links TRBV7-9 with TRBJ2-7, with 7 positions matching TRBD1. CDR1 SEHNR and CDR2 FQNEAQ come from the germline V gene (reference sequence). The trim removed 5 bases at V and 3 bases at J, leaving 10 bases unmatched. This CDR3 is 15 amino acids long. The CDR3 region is CASSPRQGFNYEQYF. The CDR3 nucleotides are TGTGCCAGCAGCCCCCGACAGGGATTCAACTACGAGCAGTACTTC. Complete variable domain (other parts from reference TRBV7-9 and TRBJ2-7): DTGVSQNPRHKITKRGQNVTFRCDPISEHNRLYWYRQTLGQGPEFLTYFQNEAQLEKSRLLSDRFSAERPKGSFSTLEIQRTEQGDSAMYLCASSPRQGFNYEQYFGPGTRLTVT.

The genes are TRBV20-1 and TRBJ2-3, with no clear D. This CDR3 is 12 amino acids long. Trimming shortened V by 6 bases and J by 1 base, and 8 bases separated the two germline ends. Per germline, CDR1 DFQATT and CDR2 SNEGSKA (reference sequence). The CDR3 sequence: CSAKTRTDTQYF. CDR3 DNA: TGCAGTGCCAAGACTCGCACAGATACGCAGTATTTT.

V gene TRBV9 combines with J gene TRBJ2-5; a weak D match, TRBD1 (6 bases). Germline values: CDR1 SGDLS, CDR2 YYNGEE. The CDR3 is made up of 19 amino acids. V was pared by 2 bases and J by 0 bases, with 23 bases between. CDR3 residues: CASSVADGVGRGYQETQYF. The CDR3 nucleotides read TGTGCCAGCAGCGTTGCTGATGGGGTAGGAAGGGGGTACCAAGAGACCCAGTACTTC.

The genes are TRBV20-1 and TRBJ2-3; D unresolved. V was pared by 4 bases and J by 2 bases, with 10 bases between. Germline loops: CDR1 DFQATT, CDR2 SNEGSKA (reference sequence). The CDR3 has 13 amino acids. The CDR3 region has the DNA TGCAGTGCTATCCGGGCCTACACAGATACGCAGTATTTT. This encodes CSAIRAYTDTQYF.

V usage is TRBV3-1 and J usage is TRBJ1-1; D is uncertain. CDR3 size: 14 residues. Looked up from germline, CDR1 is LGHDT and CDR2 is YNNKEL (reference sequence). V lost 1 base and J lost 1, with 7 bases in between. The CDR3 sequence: CASSQGNANTEAFF. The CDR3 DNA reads TGTGCCAGCAGCCAAGGGAACGCGAACACTGAAGCTTTCTTT.

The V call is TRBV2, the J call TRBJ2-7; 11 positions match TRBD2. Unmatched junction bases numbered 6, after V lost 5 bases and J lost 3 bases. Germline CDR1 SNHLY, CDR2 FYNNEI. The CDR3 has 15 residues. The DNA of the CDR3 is TGTGCCAGCAGTCTAGAACTAGCGGGGGTCTACGAGCAGTACTTC. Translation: CASSLELAGVYEQYF.

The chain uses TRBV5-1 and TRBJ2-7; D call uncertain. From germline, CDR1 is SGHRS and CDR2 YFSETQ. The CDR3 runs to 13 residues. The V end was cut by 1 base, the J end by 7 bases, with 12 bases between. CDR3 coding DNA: TGCGCCAGCAGCTTGACTCATGGTCGGGAGCAGTACTTC. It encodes CASSLTHGREQYF.

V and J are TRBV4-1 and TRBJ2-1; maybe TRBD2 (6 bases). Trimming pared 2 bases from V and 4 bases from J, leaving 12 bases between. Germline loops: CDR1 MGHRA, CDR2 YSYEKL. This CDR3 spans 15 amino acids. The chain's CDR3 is CASSQPARGYNEQFF. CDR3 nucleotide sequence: TGCGCCAGCAGCCAACCTGCGCGGGGATACAATGAGCAGTTCTTC.

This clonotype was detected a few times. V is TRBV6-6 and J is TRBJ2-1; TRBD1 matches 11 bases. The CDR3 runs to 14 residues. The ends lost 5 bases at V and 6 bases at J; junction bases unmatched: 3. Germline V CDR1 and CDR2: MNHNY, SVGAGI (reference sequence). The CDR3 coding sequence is TGTGCCAGCAGTCTGGGGACAGGGGGCAATGAGCAGTTCTTC. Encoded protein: CASSLGTGGNEQFF.

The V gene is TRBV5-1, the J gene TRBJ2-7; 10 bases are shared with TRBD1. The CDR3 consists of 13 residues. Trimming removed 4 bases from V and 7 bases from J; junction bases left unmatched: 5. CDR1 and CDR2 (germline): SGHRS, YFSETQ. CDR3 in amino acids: CASSPRDRGEQYF. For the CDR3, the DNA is TGCGCCAGCAGCCCCCGGGACAGGGGTGAGCAGTACTTC.

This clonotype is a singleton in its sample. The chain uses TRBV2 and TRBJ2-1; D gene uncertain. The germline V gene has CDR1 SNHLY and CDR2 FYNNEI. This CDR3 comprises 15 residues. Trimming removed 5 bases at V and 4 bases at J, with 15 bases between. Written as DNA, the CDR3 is TGTGCCAGCAGTTACCTCGAGGCGCTATACAATGAGCAGTTCTTC. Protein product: CASSYLEALYNEQFF.

The CDR3 protein is CASSPRDTAYGYTF. The CDR3 nucleotides read TGTGCCAGCAGCCCCCGGGACACCGCCTATGGCTACACCTTC. The chain is built from TRBV14 and TRBJ1-2; a possible D gene is TRBD1 (6 bases). This CDR3 comprises 14 residues. V was shortened by 4 bases and J by 4 bases, with 13 bases between the two germline ends. Germline V gives CDR1 SGHDN, CDR2 FVKESK. Full variable domain (outside the CDR3, taken from reference TRBV14 and TRBJ1-2): EAGVTQFPSHSVIEKGQTVTLRCDPISGHDNLYWYRRVMGKEIKFLLHFVKESKQDESGMPNNRFLAERTGGTYSTLKVQPAELEDSGVYFCASSPRDTAYGYTFGSGTRLTVV.

The DNA of the CDR3 is TGCAGTGCTAGAGGCGGAATAGAGCAAGGCTACACCTTC. It yields the protein CSARGGIEQGYTF. This rearrangement joins TRBV20-1 to TRBJ1-2; D uncertain. The V gene lost 1 base and the J gene lost 8 bases, with 14 bases spanning the gap. This CDR3 spans 13 amino acids. The germline CDR1 and CDR2 sequences are DFQATT and SNEGSKA (reference sequence).

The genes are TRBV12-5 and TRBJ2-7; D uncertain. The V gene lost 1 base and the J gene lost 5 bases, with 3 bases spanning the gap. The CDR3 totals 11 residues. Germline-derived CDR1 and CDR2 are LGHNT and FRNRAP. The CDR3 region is CASGLGNEQYF. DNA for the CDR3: TGTGCTAGTGGTTTGGGGAACGAGCAGTACTTC.

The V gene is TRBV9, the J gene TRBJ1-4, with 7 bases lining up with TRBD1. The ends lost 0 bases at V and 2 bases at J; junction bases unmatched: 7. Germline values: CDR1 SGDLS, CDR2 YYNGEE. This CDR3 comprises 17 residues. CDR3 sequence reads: CASSVGGGLRTNEKLFF. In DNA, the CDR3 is TGTGCCAGCAGCGTAGGAGGGGGCCTTAGGACTAATGAAAAACTGTTTTTT. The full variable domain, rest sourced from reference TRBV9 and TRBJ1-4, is DSGVTQTPKHLITATGQRVTLRCSPRSGDLSVYWYQQSLDQGLQFLIQYYNGEERAKGNILERFSAQQFPDLHSELNLSSLELGDSALYFCASSVGGGLRTNEKLFFGSGTQLSVL.